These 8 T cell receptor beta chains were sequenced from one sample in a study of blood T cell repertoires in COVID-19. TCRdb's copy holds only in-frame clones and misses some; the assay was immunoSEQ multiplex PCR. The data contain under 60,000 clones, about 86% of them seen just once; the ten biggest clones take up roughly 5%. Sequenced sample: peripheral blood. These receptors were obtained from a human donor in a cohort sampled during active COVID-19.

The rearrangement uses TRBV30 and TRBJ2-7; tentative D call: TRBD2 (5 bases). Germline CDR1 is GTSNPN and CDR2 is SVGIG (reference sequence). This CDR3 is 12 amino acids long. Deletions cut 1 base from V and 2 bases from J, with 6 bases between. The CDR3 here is CAWSAGAYEQYF. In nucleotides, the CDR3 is TGTGCCTGGAGTGCCGGGGCCTACGAGCAGTACTTC.

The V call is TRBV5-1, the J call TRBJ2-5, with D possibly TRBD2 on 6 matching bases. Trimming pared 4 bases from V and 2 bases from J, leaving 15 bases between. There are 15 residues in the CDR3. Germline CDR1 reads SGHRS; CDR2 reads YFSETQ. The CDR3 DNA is TGCGCCAGCAGCCGGGCTCTAGCGTTTCAAGAGACCCAGTACTTC. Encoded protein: CASSRALAFQETQYF. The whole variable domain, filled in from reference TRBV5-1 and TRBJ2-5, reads KAGVTQTPRYLIKTRGQQVTLSCSPISGHRSVSWYQQTPGQGLQFLFEYFSETQRNKGNFPGRFSGRQFSNSRSEMNVSTLELGDSALYLCASSRALAFQETQYFGPGTRLLVL.

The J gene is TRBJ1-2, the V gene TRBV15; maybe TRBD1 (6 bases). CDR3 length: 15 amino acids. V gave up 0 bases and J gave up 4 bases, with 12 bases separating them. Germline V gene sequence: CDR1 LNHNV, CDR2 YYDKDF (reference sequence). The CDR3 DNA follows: TGTGCCACCAGCAGAGAGACAGGTGGAGGCTATGGCTACACCTTC. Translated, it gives CATSRETGGGYGYTF.

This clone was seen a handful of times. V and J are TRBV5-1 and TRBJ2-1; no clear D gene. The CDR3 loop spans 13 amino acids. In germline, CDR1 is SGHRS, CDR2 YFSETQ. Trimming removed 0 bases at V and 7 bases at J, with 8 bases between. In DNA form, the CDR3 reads TGCGCCAGCAGCTTGGTTGAAGCTAATGAGCAGTTCTTC. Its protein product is CASSLVEANEQFF.

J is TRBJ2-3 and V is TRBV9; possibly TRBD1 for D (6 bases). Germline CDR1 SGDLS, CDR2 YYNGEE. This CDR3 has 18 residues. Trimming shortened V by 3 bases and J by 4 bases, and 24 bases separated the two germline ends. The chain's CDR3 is CASSGNPTGYRPSDTQYF. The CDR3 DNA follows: TGTGCCAGCAGCGGTAACCCAACAGGGTATCGTCCCTCAGATACGCAGTATTTT.

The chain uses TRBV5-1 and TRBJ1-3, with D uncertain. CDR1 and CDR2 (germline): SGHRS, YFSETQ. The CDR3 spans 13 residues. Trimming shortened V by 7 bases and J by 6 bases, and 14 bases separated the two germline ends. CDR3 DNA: TGCGCCAGCGCCAGAACCGTCGAAAACACCATATATTTT. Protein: CASARTVENTIYF.

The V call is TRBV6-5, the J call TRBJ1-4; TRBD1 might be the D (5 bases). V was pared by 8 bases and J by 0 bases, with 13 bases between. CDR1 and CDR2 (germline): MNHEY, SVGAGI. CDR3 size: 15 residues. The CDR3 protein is CASGAVGSTNEKLFF. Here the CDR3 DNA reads TGTGCCAGCGGGGCAGTCGGCTCAACTAATGAAAAACTGTTTTTT.

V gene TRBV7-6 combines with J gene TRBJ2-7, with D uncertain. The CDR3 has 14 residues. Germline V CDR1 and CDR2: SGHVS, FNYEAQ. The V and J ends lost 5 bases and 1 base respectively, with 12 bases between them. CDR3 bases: TGTGCCAGCAGCCCCTACGAGATTTCCTACGAGCAGTACTTC. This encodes CASSPYEISYEQYF.